These 17 T cell receptor beta chains were all obtained from the same sample, sequenced in a study of T cell changes during pregnancy in multiple sclerosis. Profiling relied on immunoSEQ multiplex PCR, and the TCRdb table lists in-frame clones only, not all of them. The data contain some 100,000 clones, around 93% of them singletons. Sequencing was performed on peripheral blood, taken before pregnancy. The receptors shown here come from a female donor with multiple sclerosis, enrolled in a pregnancy study.

The rearrangement links TRBV4-1 to TRBJ2-5, with 7 bases aligning to TRBD2. V shed 1 base and J 4 bases; nucleotides not matched to a gene: 0. The CDR3 extends over 13 amino acids. Germline CDR1 reads MGHRA; CDR2 reads YSYEKL. The chain's CDR3 is CASSQGGGETQYF. The DNA for the CDR3 is TGCGCCAGCAGCCAAGGCGGGGGAGAGACCCAGTACTTC.

J is TRBJ1-1 and V is TRBV6-6; 7 bases map to TRBD1. The CDR3 spans 14 residues. Germline-derived CDR1 and CDR2 are MNHNY and SVGAGI (reference sequence). J lost 4 bases, V lost 6 bases, and 8 bases had no gene match. The CDR3 here is CASRETGSFTEAFF. The CDR3 region has the DNA TGTGCCAGCAGGGAGACAGGGTCTTTCACTGAAGCTTTCTTT.

The V and J genes are TRBV19 and TRBJ2-2, with D hard to call. Trimming took 4 bases from V and 1 from J, leaving 10 bases between them. The length of the CDR3 is 15 residues. From germline, CDR1 is LNHDA and CDR2 SQIVND (reference sequence). CDR3 protein: CASSTRFGNTGELFF. CDR3 DNA sequence: TGTGCCAGTAGTACACGGTTCGGGAACACCGGGGAGCTGTTTTTT. The whole variable domain, filled in from reference TRBV19 and TRBJ2-2, reads DGGITQSPKYLFRKEGQNVTLSCEQNLNHDAMYWYRQDPGQGLRLIYYSQIVNDFQKGDIAEGYSVSREKKESFPLTVTSAQKNPTAFYLCASSTRFGNTGELFFGEGSRLTVL.

The chain couples TRBV7-3 to TRBJ2-1; 9 bases align to TRBD2. V lost 3 bases to trimming and J lost 9 bases; unmatched junction nucleotides: 9. CDR1 SGHTA and CDR2 FQGTGA come from the germline V gene. The CDR3 runs to 15 residues. The CDR3 DNA is TGTGCCAGCAGCTTTAGAGCGGGAGGCTTCAGTGAGCAGTTCTTC. This translates into CASSFRAGGFSEQFF.

This chain joins TRBV27 and TRBJ1-2; 8 bases align to TRBD1. J gave up 4 bases and V 5 bases, and 6 bases lay outside the gene matches. The CDR3 totals 14 residues. Germline V gives CDR1 MNHEY, CDR2 SMNVEV (reference sequence). CDR3 in DNA: TGTGCCAGCAGTGCCGGACAGGGTATCTATGGCTACACCTTC. Amino acids: CASSAGQGIYGYTF.

J is TRBJ1-2 and V is TRBV2; D is possibly TRBD1 (5 bases). The CDR3 runs to 14 residues. In germline, CDR1 is SNHLY, CDR2 FYNNEI. Trimming stripped 8 bases from V and 4 bases from J, with 17 bases between. For the CDR3, the DNA is TGTGCCAGCCCTCAGAGAGGGGAGGGCTATGGCTACACCTTC. Amino acid sequence: CASPQRGEGYGYTF.

This chain links TRBV19 with TRBJ2-2; D is undetermined. This CDR3 comprises 11 residues. The germline CDR1 and CDR2 sequences are LNHDA and SQIVND (reference sequence). V was clipped by 3 bases and J by 8 bases, with 4 bases between them. The CDR3 DNA reads TGTGCCAGTAGTATGTCAGGGGAGCTGTTTTTT. Translated: CASSMSGELFF.

The chain links TRBV10-1 to TRBJ2-3; TRBD2 matches 9 bases. With 4 bases clipped from V and 4 bases from J, the junction kept 3 bases outside the gene matches. CDR3 length equals 14 residues. Germline CDR1 and CDR2: WNHNN and SYGVQD (reference sequence). The CDR3: CASSGSGSADTQYF. Written as DNA, the CDR3 is TGCGCCAGCAGTGGTAGCGGGAGCGCAGATACGCAGTATTTT.

The chain is built from TRBV2 and TRBJ2-7; 8 bases line up with TRBD2. The CDR3 is made up of 16 amino acids. With 0 bases clipped from V and 5 bases from J, the junction kept 9 bases outside the gene matches. Germline V CDR1 and CDR2: SNHLY, FYNNEI. The CDR3 nucleotides read TGTGCCAGCAGTGAAGCCCTGCGGGGGGTCGACGACGAGCAGTACTTC. Its protein is CASSEALRGVDDEQYF.

The gene calls are TRBV5-1 and TRBJ2-3; 13 bases align to TRBD2. Germline trimming cut 4 bases from V and 2 bases from J; bases unmatched to any gene: 10. This CDR3 contains 18 residues. CDR1 is SGHRS and CDR2 is YFSETQ in the germline V gene. In DNA form, the CDR3 reads TGCGCCAGCAGCCGCATCACTAGCGGGAGGGGTTACACAGATACGCAGTATTTT. Translation gives CASSRITSGRGYTDTQYF.

The rearrangement joins TRBV2 to TRBJ2-1; D not resolved. Germline CDR1 reads SNHLY; CDR2 reads FYNNEI. V dropped 7 bases and J dropped 8 bases, with 12 bases sitting between them. The CDR3 contains 12 residues. CDR3 DNA: TGTGCCAGCACCACTGATGGGCATGAGCAGTTCTTC. It codes for CASTTDGHEQFF. Based on the CDR3 plus reference TRBV2 and TRBJ2-1, the full variable domain is EPEVTQTPSHQVTQMGQEVILRCVPISNHLYFYWYRQILGQKVEFLVSFYNNEISEKSEIFDDQFSVERPDGSNFTLKIRSTKLEDSAMYFCASTTDGHEQFFGPGTRLTVL.

J is TRBJ2-7 and V is TRBV18; D perhaps matches TRBD1 (6 bases). CDR1 KGHSH and CDR2 LQKENI come from the germline V gene. The V gene lost 3 bases and the J gene lost 5 bases, with 14 bases spanning the gap. The CDR3 has 14 amino acids. For the CDR3, the DNA is TGTGCCAGCTCACCCCGGTTGGGGGCGAACGAGCAGTACTTC. This gives the protein CASSPRLGANEQYF.

The chain links TRBV6-5 to TRBJ1-2, with TRBD1 identical over 7 bases. The CDR3 is 14 residues long. Germline V lookup: CDR1 MNHEY, CDR2 SVGAGI. The junction had 10 bases not matched to a gene; V was cut back by 8 bases and J by 4 bases. This chain's CDR3 is CASGKTGLRYGYTF. The DNA for the CDR3 is TGTGCCAGCGGGAAGACAGGGCTTCGCTATGGCTACACCTTC.

The chain links TRBV10-3 to TRBJ2-1, with D possibly matching TRBD2 (6 bases). Germline-derived CDR1 and CDR2 are ENHRY and SYGVKD. The CDR3 length is 15 residues. Trimming left V 3 bases short and J 3 bases short, with 12 bases between. CDR3: CAISERQGGYNEQFF. The CDR3 region has the DNA TGTGCCATCAGTGAAAGGCAGGGAGGCTACAATGAGCAGTTCTTC.

The chain joins TRBV28 to TRBJ2-1, with 11 bases lining up with TRBD2. Germline-derived CDR1 and CDR2 are MDHEN and SYDVKM. The CDR3 contains 15 residues. After removal of 10 bases from V and 6 bases from J, the junction contained 11 bases not matched to a gene. CDR3 DNA: TGTGCCATCCTAAGGGCACTAGCGGGAGTCAATGAGCAGTTCTTC. It yields the protein CAILRALAGVNEQFF.

The V and J genes are TRBV19 and TRBJ2-7; 10 bases align to TRBD2. CDR1 is LNHDA and CDR2 is SQIVND in the germline V gene (reference sequence). This CDR3 comprises 18 residues. The V segment lost 0 bases and the J segment 3 bases; nucleotides outside the gene matches: 11. The CDR3 DNA reads as TGTGCCAGTAGTATAGAGCCCGCGGGACTAGCGACCCACTACGAGCAGTACTTC. Translation: CASSIEPAGLATHYEQYF.

This clone was seen just once. The chain has TRBV5-1 and TRBJ2-7; 8 nucleotides agree with TRBD2. Germline loops: CDR1 SGHRS, CDR2 YFSETQ. The CDR3 consists of 17 residues. V lost 0 bases to trimming and J lost 3 bases; unmatched junction nucleotides: 11. The CDR3 DNA is TGCGCCAGCAGCTTGGGGGCCGGGGGGGTCTCTAACTACGAGCAGTACTTC. This translates into CASSLGAGGVSNYEQYF.